This record concerns one T cell receptor (beta chain) sequence. No antigen is known for it. This record belongs to a study of T-cell memory formation after mild COVID-19. CDR1 is MNHEY and CDR2 is SVGEGT in the germline V gene. The junction had 1 base not matched to a gene; V was cut back by 8 bases and J by 3 bases. The CDR3 is 13 residues long. Overall study results and limits: Among clones peaking at day 37 in the second wave, SARS-CoV-2 specificity remained unconfirmed. Pre-infection memory contained some responding clones, which suggested that cross-reactive memory had joined.

TCRdb analysed the 5' RACE reads with MiXCR anew, one entry per CDR3 protein. In the table there are roughly 45,000 distinct CDR3 sequences, less than 35% of which are singletons. This clonotype originated in a man between 18 and 35 years old who had mild COVID-19 (a few samples of this study predate the infection). Cell type and time point are not known. Sequencing was carried out using PBMCs or a T cell subset sorted from them (not recorded which). This chain connects TRBV6-2 or TRBV6-3 to TRBJ1-5; 10 bases are shared with TRBD1. CDR3 coding DNA: TGTGCCAGCGGGACAGGGGTCAATCAGCCCCAGCATTTT. Protein sequence: CASGTGVNQPQHF.